This T cell receptor (beta chain) derives from a study of blood T cell repertoires in COVID-19. Across the study: Italy, Spain and the United States were the sources of the convalescent and acute COVID-19 samples. The cDNA or gDNA used as material had been derived from T cells, B-cell-depleted T cells, or PBMCs.

Original processing notes: Amplification with reference gene primers provided the estimates of nucleated cell counts. The table came from immunoSEQ multiplex PCR; TCRdb's copy has only in-frame clones and leaves some out. D and trimming come from the DNA, and the V and J calls and clone size come from that table. The profile shows about 59,000 clones, 91% of them singletons. The CDR3 totals 14 residues. Germline V gene sequence: CDR1 SGHNT, CDR2 YYREEE (reference sequence). Trimming took off 1 base at V and 1 base at J, with 8 bases between the two ends. What was sequenced was peripheral blood. The receptor comes from a human donor in a cohort sampled during active COVID-19. The rearrangement links TRBV5-4 to TRBJ1-1; no reliable D call. In nucleotides, the CDR3 is TGTGCCAGCAGCTTGTCGGGAAGGAACACTGAAGCTTTCTTT. This sequence encodes CASSLSGRNTEAFF.